The source of this T cell receptor (beta chain) is a study of T cells in Graves' hyperthyroidism and ophthalmopathy. Germline CDR1 SGHTA, CDR2 FQGNSA. This CDR3 comprises 16 residues. The V and J ends lost 2 bases and 3 bases, in that order; junction bases with no gene match: 6. RNA transcripts were the template for amplifying TCR beta CDR3 regions. In the first-round RT-PCR of the TCR CDR3, the HTBI primer set was used. TCRdb re-called the multiplex PCR reads through MiXCR, storing one row per CDR3 protein. Counted here are approximately 530,000 distinct CDR3 sequences, about 20% occurring once; the ten biggest clones make up about 50%. Ophthalmopathy patients had moderate-to-severe active disease, CAS ≥3, NOSPECS ≥4, and disease duration under 3 months. Uncontrolled infection, other autoimmune disease, pregnancy or lactation excluded patients.

Sequencing used blood. V gene TRBV7-2 combines with J gene TRBJ1-3; 8 bases agree with TRBD1. The source is a man in his forties with Graves' ophthalmopathy. Written as DNA, the CDR3 is TGTGCCAGCAGCTTAAACAGGGGGTTACGTGGAAACACCATATATTTT. Encoded protein: CASSLNRGLRGNTIYF.